Each of the 29 T cell receptor beta chains below was sequenced from the same sample in a study of early T cells in non-severe SARS-CoV-2 infection. TCRdb re-analysed the 5' RACE reads in MiXCR, keeping a single row per CDR3 protein. The table has 20,000 to 30,000 distinct CDR3 sequences, around 4% seen once; the top ten hold about 4.4%. Sequencing was carried out using whole blood. These receptors came from an adult who was a healthcare worker with PCR-confirmed SARS-CoV-2 infection or an uninfected control (not recorded which).

This clonotype was detected many times. This chain joins TRBV18 and TRBJ1-6; TRBD1 matches 8 bases. Germline CDR1 reads KGHSH; CDR2 reads LQKENI. V was pared by 3 bases and J by 8 bases, with 3 bases of the junction left unmatched. This CDR3 has 14 amino acids. CDR3 protein: CASSPAQGDSPLHF. For the CDR3, the DNA is TGTGCCAGCTCACCGGCACAGGGGGATTCACCCCTCCACTTT.

This clonotype was detected ten times or more. J is TRBJ2-7 and V is TRBV7-9; D unresolved. The V end lost 5 bases, the J end lost 4 bases, and 9 bases lay between the germline ends. The CDR3 contains 12 residues. The germline V gene has CDR1 SEHNR and CDR2 FQNEAQ (reference sequence). Written as DNA, the CDR3 is TGTGCCAGCAGCCCTACCGCTTACGAGCAGTACTTC. Residues: CASSPTAYEQYF.

This clonotype was observed many times. V gene TRBV4-2 combines with J gene TRBJ2-3; weak D call: TRBD1 (6 bases). This CDR3 comprises 15 residues. V was cut by 1 base and J by 3 bases, with 11 bases left in between. CDR1 and CDR2 (germline): LGHNA, YNFKEQ. CDR3 sequence (DNA): TGTGCCAGCAGCCAAGCCGGGACAAGAACAGATACGCAGTATTTT. The encoded protein is CASSQAGTRTDTQYF.

This chain uses TRBV5-5 with TRBJ1-4; perhaps TRBD1 as D (6 bases). Germline CDR1 reads SGHKS; CDR2 reads YYEKEE (reference sequence). The CDR3 has 14 amino acids. V shed 1 base and J shed 8 bases, with 12 bases lying between them. CDR3 DNA sequence: TGTGCCAGCAGCTTGTTGCAGGGGAGGGAAAAACTGTTTTTT. Translation gives CASSLLQGREKLFF. The complete variable domain, with remaining parts taken from reference TRBV5-5 and TRBJ1-4, reads DAGVTQSPTHLIKTRGQQVTLRCSPISGHKSVSWYQQVLGQGPQFIFQYYEKEERGRGNFPDRFSARQFPNYSSELNVNALLLGDSALYLCASSLLQGREKLFFGSGTQLSVL.

The V call is TRBV7-3, the J call TRBJ2-3; maybe TRBD2 (7 bases). The germline CDR1 and CDR2 sequences are SGHTA and FQGTGA. The CDR3 length is 18 residues. Trimming removed 2 bases at V and 10 bases at J, with 28 bases between. CDR3 sequence: CASSLSPGGRGHTGAQYF. The CDR3, as DNA: TGTGCCAGCAGCTTATCCCCCGGGGGGCGCGGCCATACGGGTGCGCAGTATTTT.

The chain is built from TRBV28 and TRBJ2-5; TRBD2 aligns across 13 bases. The CDR3 runs to 18 residues. From germline, CDR1 is MDHEN and CDR2 SYDVKM. V shed 5 bases and J 1 base; nucleotides not matched to a gene: 10. In nucleotides, the CDR3 is TGTGCCAGCAGTCCCCATGGGGGACTAGCGGGATTCCAAGAGACCCAGTACTTC. This encodes CASSPHGGLAGFQETQYF.

In this sample, this clonotype turned up many times. The V gene is TRBV18, the J gene TRBJ2-6; no definite D call. The CDR3 consists of 17 residues. In germline, CDR1 is KGHSH, CDR2 LQKENI. V was shortened by 3 bases and J by 0 bases, with 12 bases between the two germline ends. CDR3: CASSPSGSFSGANVLTF. The CDR3 DNA reads TGTGCCAGCTCACCCTCCGGGTCCTTCTCTGGGGCCAACGTCCTGACTTTC.

Ten or more counts support this clonotype. V gene TRBV5-1 combines with J gene TRBJ2-7; 7 positions match TRBD2. Germline CDR1 is SGHRS and CDR2 is YFSETQ. The CDR3 loop spans 15 amino acids. The V and J ends lost 3 bases and 5 bases, in that order; junction bases with no gene match: 11. CDR3 nucleotide sequence: TGCGCCAGCAGCTACTCTAGCGGCCCCTTTGACGAGCAGTACTTC. Its protein is CASSYSSGPFDEQYF.

The table lists this clonotype with a count of one. A read error is possible here, since a much larger clone lies one base away. The chain is built from TRBV4-2 and TRBJ1-4; D remains ambiguous. This CDR3 is 13 amino acids long. V was shortened by 3 bases and J by 8 bases, with 10 bases between the two germline ends. CDR1 and CDR2 (germline): LGHNA, YNFKEQ. CDR3 residues: CASSHDYLEKLFF. CDR3 bases: TGTGCCAGCAGCCATGATTACCTAGAAAAACTGTTTTTT.

This clonotype was recorded a few times. The chain links TRBV11-2 to TRBJ2-1; 9 positions match TRBD2. V was clipped by 5 bases and J by 6 bases; unmatched bases: 8. This CDR3 region has 15 residues. Germline lookup yields CDR1 SGHAT and CDR2 FQNNGV. CDR3 sequence: CASSDVAGEGNEQFF. CDR3 sequence (DNA): TGTGCCAGCAGCGATGTAGCGGGAGAGGGCAATGAGCAGTTCTTC.

The V and J genes are TRBV7-8 and TRBJ1-1, with D possibly matching TRBD1 (5 bases). V was pared by 2 bases and J by 1 base, with 14 bases between. Germline values: CDR1 SGHVS, CDR2 FQNEAQ. The length of the CDR3 is 16 residues. The CDR3 sequence is CASSLNSWDPNTEAFF. In DNA, the CDR3 is TGTGCCAGCAGCTTAAATTCCTGGGACCCGAACACTGAAGCTTTCTTT.

The chain recombines TRBV6-5 with TRBJ1-1, with a tentative D call TRBD1 (5 bases). V dropped 7 bases and J dropped 1 base, with 13 bases sitting between them. Germline V gene sequence: CDR1 MNHEY, CDR2 SVGAGI. This CDR3 spans 14 amino acids. CDR3 sequence reads: CASTLDRRNTEAFF. Here the CDR3 DNA reads TGTGCCAGCACTCTAGACAGAAGGAACACTGAAGCTTTCTTT.

Ten or more counts support this clonotype. The rearrangement uses TRBV6-2 or TRBV6-3 and TRBJ2-7, with a possible D match to TRBD2 (6 bases). Trimming took 3 bases from V and 2 from J, leaving 11 bases between them. CDR1 MNHEY and CDR2 SVGEGT come from the germline V gene. This CDR3 has 14 amino acids. The CDR3 protein is CASSYPSEPYEQYF. The CDR3 DNA reads as TGTGCCAGCAGTTATCCTAGCGAGCCCTACGAGCAGTACTTC.

The V gene is TRBV30, the J gene TRBJ2-6; D is uncertain. Trimming left V 5 bases short and J 0 bases short, with 8 bases between. This CDR3 spans 14 amino acids. CDR1 is GTSNPN, CDR2 SVGIG, per germline (reference sequence). Here the CDR3 reads CAWGRNSGANVLTF. The CDR3 DNA follows: TGTGCCTGGGGGCGGAACTCTGGGGCCAACGTCCTGACTTTC.

This clonotype has at least ten counts. The chain is built from TRBV10-1 and TRBJ2-2; perhaps TRBD2 as D (5 bases). The CDR3 has 12 amino acids. Per the germline V gene, CDR1 is WNHNN and CDR2 is SYGVQD (reference sequence). V lost 6 bases and J lost 4, with 6 bases in between. The chain's CDR3 is CASSEGTGELFF. In nucleotides, the CDR3 is TGCGCCAGCAGCGAGGGCACCGGGGAGCTGTTTTTT.

This clonotype has ten or more counts. The chain combines TRBV5-1 with TRBJ2-5; TRBD1 matches 9 bases. Germline V gene sequence: CDR1 SGHRS, CDR2 YFSETQ. The trim removed 4 bases at V and 8 bases at J, leaving 12 bases unmatched. The CDR3 sequence is 15 residues long. The CDR3 loop is CASSKGQGPLITQYF. The CDR3 DNA is TGCGCCAGCAGCAAGGGACAGGGACCGCTGATCACCCAGTACTTC.

With regard to this clonotype: A read error may be the cause here, since a much bigger clone is one base away. The chain is built from TRBV19 and TRBJ2-1; D is ambiguous. This CDR3 is 13 amino acids long. The germline V gene has CDR1 LNHDA and CDR2 SQIVND (reference sequence). The CDR3 DNA reads TGTACCAGTAGTCTCTCTCAGCTGGCAGGGCAGTTCTTC. Its translation: CTSSLSQLAGQFF.

In this sample, this clonotype turned up many times. The chain employs TRBV20-1 and TRBJ2-2, with TRBD1 as a possible D gene (5 bases). The CDR3 has 14 residues. CDR1 is DFQATT, CDR2 SNEGSKA, per germline (reference sequence). V was clipped by 2 bases and J by 5 bases, with 12 bases between them. The CDR3 loop is CSARRGSITGELFF. The DNA for the CDR3 is TGCAGTGCTAGAAGGGGTAGCATTACCGGGGAGCTGTTTTTT.

This clonotype was found many times. V is TRBV11-3 and J is TRBJ2-2; D possibly matches TRBD1 or TRBD2 (5 bases each). The germline V gene has CDR1 SGHNT and CDR2 YENEEA. The V end was cut by 5 bases, the J end by 0 bases, with 7 bases between. The CDR3 runs 14 residues. DNA for the CDR3: TGTGCCAGCAGCGGGGGACCGAACACCGGGGAGCTGTTTTTT. Translated: CASSGGPNTGELFF.

This clonotype was seen ten or more times. The genes are TRBV7-9 and TRBJ2-5, with D hard to call. The V gene's germline CDR1 is SEHNR and CDR2 FQNEAQ (reference sequence). The CDR3 has 14 residues. Trimming took off 5 bases at V and 5 bases at J, with 15 bases between the two ends. For the CDR3, the DNA is TGTGCCAGCAGCCGTGCCCCAGTCACGGAGACCCAGTACTTC. Its protein is CASSRAPVTETQYF.

This clonotype has ten or more counts. The V gene is TRBV2, the J gene TRBJ2-5; 8 bases match TRBD1. V lost 6 bases to trimming and J lost 5 bases; unmatched junction nucleotides: 8. CDR1 and CDR2 (germline): SNHLY, FYNNEI. CDR3 length equals 14 residues. The CDR3 bases are TGTGCCAGCAGCCGACAGGGGCGGGCGGAGACCCAGTACTTC. It translates to CASSRQGRAETQYF.

This clonotype was picked up many times. The rearrangement uses TRBV11-2 and TRBJ2-3; D could derive from TRBD1 or TRBD2 (6 bases each). CDR1 is SGHAT, CDR2 FQNNGV, per germline. This CDR3 is built from 16 residues. V dropped 5 bases and J dropped 1 base, with 16 bases sitting between them. The CDR3 is CASSLTRGGGTDTQYF. CDR3 sequence (DNA): TGTGCCAGCAGCCTTACCAGGGGCGGGGGCACAGATACGCAGTATTTT. The whole variable domain, filled in from reference TRBV11-2 and TRBJ2-3, reads EAGVAQSPRYKIIEKRQSVAFWCNPISGHATLYWYQQILGQGPKLLIQFQNNGVVDDSQLPKDRFSAERLKGVDSTLKIQPAKLEDSAVYLCASSLTRGGGTDTQYFGPGTRLTVL.

The table lists this clonotype with many counts. The chain is built from TRBV5-1 and TRBJ2-2; D is possibly TRBD2 (5 bases). V was cut by 0 bases and J by 5 bases, with 11 bases left in between. This CDR3 is built from 15 residues. Germline V gene sequence: CDR1 SGHRS, CDR2 YFSETQ. CDR3 nucleotides: TGCGCCAGCAGCTTGGTTGCTACGGGGACCGGGGAGCTGTTTTTT. Translating it yields CASSLVATGTGELFF.

In this sample, this clonotype turned up many times. The chain has TRBV27 and TRBJ2-2; D might be TRBD2 (6 bases). The germline gives CDR1 MNHEY, CDR2 SMNVEV (reference sequence). This CDR3 region has 16 residues. V was trimmed by 5 bases and J by 3 bases, leaving 16 bases between them. CDR3 protein: CASSGGSSDYTGELFF. The CDR3 DNA sequence: TGTGCCAGCAGTGGGGGTTCTAGCGACTACACCGGGGAGCTGTTTTTT.

This clonotype was recorded at least ten times. The V and J genes are TRBV5-1 and TRBJ2-1; 10 nucleotides agree with TRBD2. The J segment lost 4 bases and the V segment lost 1 base, leaving 5 bases of the junction unmatched. Germline CDR1 is SGHRS and CDR2 is YFSETQ. The CDR3 has 16 residues. CDR3 in amino acids: CASSLSSGSLYNEQFF. The CDR3 DNA reads as TGCGCCAGCAGCTTGTCTAGCGGGAGCTTGTACAATGAGCAGTTCTTC.

Many counts were recorded for this clonotype. The chain combines TRBV5-5 with TRBJ1-5; D not resolved. The CDR3 contains 13 residues. Germline CDR1 SGHKS, CDR2 YYEKEE (reference sequence). V was shortened by 0 bases and J by 2 bases, with 3 bases between the two germline ends. The CDR3, as DNA: TGTGCCAGCAGCTTGGCCGGCAATCAGCCCCAGCATTTT. It translates to CASSLAGNQPQHF. Drawing the rest from reference TRBV5-5 and TRBJ1-5, the complete variable domain is DAGVTQSPTHLIKTRGQQVTLRCSPISGHKSVSWYQQVLGQGPQFIFQYYEKEERGRGNFPDRFSARQFPNYSSELNVNALLLGDSALYLCASSLAGNQPQHFGDGTRLSIL.

Many counts were recorded for this clonotype. The chain joins TRBV7-9 to TRBJ2-5; 8 positions agree with TRBD1. This CDR3 is 15 amino acids long. Per germline, CDR1 SEHNR and CDR2 FQNEAQ (reference sequence). The V gene end was trimmed by 3 bases and the J gene end by 5 bases; junction bases not matched to a gene: 8. In DNA form, the CDR3 reads TGTGCCAGCAGCTTCGCGCAGGGGGCGAGGGAGACCCAGTACTTC. Protein sequence: CASSFAQGARETQYF.

This clonotype was found a few times. This chain joins TRBV21-1 and TRBJ2-7. TRBV21-1 is described as a pseudogene. CDR3 length: 14 residues. CDR3 in DNA: TGTGCCAGCAGCAAAGGTCTTTATCCGTACGAGCAGTACTTC. The encoded protein is CASSKGLYPYEQYF.

This clonotype appeared many times. This sequence joins TRBV29-1 and TRBJ2-5; TRBD2 is a possible D gene (6 bases). The CDR3 has 14 residues. V shed 1 base and J shed 0 bases, with 9 bases lying between them. Germline V lookup: CDR1 SQVTM, CDR2 ANQGSEA. The CDR3, as DNA: TGCAGCGTTGAAGGGGAGGCGTACCAAGAGACCCAGTACTTC. It specifies CSVEGEAYQETQYF.